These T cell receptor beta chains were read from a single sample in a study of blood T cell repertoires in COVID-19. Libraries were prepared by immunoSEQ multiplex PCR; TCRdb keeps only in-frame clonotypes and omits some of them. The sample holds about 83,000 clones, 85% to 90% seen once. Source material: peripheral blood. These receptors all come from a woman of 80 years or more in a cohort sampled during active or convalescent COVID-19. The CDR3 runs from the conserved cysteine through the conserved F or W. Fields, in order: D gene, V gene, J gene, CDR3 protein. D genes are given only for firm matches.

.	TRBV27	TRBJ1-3	CASSPGGAVNTIYF
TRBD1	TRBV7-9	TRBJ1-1	CASSLRWGQGTRNTEAFF
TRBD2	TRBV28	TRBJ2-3	CASTPSGPRTDTQYF
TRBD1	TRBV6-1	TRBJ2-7	CASSEGQGSEQYF
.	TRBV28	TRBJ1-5	CASSLQANQPQHF
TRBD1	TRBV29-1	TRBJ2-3	CSALQGARTDTQYF
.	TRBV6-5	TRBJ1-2	CASRRERGEGYGYTF
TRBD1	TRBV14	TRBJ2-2	CASSRTGGIGELFF
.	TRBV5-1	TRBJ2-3	CASSPRQGLTDTQYF
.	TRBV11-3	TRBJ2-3	CASSFSESADTQYF
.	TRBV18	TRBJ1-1	CASSPSQASMNTEAFF
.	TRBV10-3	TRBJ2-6	CATVGDSGANVLTF
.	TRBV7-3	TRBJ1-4	CASSLSRATNEKLFF
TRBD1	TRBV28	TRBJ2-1	CASRSRGNEQFF
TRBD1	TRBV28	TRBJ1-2	CASSLGGQGANFYGYTF
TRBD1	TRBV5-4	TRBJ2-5	CASSLESGGETQYF
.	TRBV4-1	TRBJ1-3	CASSHGPNRAGGNTIYF
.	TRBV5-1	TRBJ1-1	CASSLEGVGTEAFF
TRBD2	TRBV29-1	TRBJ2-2	CSVESGRAAGGELFF
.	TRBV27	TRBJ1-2	CASSQVGEYGYTF
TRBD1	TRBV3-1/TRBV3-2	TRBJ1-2	CASRVQGAQGYTF
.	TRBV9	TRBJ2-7	CASSTLASSVEQYF
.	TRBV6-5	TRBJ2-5	CASSQGHLETQYF
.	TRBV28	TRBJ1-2	CASSTTYFTLF
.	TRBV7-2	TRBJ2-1	CASSLSWELAYNEQFF
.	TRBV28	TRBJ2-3	CASSNPAALTDTQYF
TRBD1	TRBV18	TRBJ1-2	CASSPDREYGYTF
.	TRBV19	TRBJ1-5	CASTVEAGVLSPQHF
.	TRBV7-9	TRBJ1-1	CASSPTGSTLMNTEAFF
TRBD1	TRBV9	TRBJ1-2	CASSVDRGFGYTF
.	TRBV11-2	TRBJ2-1	CASSTGTLNEQFF
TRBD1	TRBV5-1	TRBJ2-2	CASSLWTGLNTGELFF
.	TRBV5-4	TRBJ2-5	CASSPRGQETQYF
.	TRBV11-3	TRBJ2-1	CASSSDNEQFF
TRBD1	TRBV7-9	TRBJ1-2	CASRLTGDYGYTF
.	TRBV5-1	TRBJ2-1	CASSLSGFGEQFF
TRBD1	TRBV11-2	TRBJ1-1	CAIGASDRWFFTEAFF
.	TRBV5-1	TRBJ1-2	CASSLEGDYGYTF
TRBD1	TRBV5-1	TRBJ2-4	CASSFSRGLQNIQYF
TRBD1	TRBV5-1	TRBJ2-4	CASSLGQGQYF
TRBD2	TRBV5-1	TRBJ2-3	CASSLLGTSGRDPAQYF
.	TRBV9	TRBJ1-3	CASSVDFFLPGNTIYF
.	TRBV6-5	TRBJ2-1	CASIGSGSGNEQFF
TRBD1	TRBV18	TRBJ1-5	CASSPDRNQPQHF
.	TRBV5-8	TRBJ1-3	CASSLGQGNTIYF
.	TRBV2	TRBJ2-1	CASSESGLSYNEQFF
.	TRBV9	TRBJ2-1	CASSALPTAEGSYNEQFF
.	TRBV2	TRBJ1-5	CASSDVGLSNQPQHF
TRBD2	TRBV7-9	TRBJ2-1	CASSLPGLAGVTGEQFF
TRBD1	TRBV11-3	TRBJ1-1	CASLPEIGTGIGNTEAFF
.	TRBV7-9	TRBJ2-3	CASSLNRAYSDTQYF
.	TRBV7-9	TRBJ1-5	CASSGQPSNQPQHF
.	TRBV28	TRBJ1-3	CASSPGQGSVTGNTIYF
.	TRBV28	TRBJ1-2	CASSSKTEVYGYTF
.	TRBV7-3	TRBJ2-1	CASSLGGTDEQFF
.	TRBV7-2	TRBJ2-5	CASSLSYQETQYF
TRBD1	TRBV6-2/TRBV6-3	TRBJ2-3	CASSYSTGGRTDTQYF
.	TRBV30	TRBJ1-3	CACTDSPSGNTIYF
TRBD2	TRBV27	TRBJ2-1	CASSSMTSGVYNEQFF
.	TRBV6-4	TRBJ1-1	CASSDSQGGTEAFF